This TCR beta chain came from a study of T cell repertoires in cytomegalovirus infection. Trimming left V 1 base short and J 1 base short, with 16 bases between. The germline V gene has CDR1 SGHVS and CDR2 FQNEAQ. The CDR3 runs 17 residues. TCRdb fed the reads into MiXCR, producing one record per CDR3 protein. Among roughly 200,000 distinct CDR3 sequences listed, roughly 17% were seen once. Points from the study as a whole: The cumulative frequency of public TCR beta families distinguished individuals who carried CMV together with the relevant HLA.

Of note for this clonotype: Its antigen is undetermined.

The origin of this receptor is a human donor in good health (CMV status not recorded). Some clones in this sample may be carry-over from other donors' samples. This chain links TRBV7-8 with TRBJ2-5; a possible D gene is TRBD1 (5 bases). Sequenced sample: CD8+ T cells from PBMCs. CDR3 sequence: CASSLGPLVTVQETQYF. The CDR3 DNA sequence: TGTGCCAGCAGCTTAGGCCCCTTAGTGACAGTCCAAGAGACCCAGTACTTC.